Reported below is one T cell receptor (beta chain). This receptor's antigen is unknown. Base qualities are not provided; no much larger clone lies one nucleotide away. The sample belongs to a study of spatial heterogeneity in lung cancer (dated by TCRdb to about 2019). In the study overall: Donors were some 70 patients with early-stage, untreated non-small cell lung cancer from the lung TRACERx cohort. Nonsynonymous mutation counts, determined by whole-exome sequencing of tumor tissue, were related to TCR repertoire features. Follow-up PBMC samples were sequenced whenever available, and the median time to follow-up was roughly two years after resection. At surgery, hundreds of tumor regions, 61 to 75 matched nontumor lung samples and 50 to 60 PBMC samples were TCR-sequenced for both alpha and beta chains. More beta-chain than alpha-chain transcripts were consistently detected, likely reflecting higher beta-chain transcript abundance. In the raw uncorrected reads, each unique combination of TCR and UMI appeared more than ten times on average. The study quantitatively compared TCR alpha and beta repertoires across multiple tumor regions, matched nontumor lung and blood in non-small cell lung cancer.

Taken from cysteine to phenylalanine, the CDR3 has 11 residues. Only the CDR3 part of the read is kept: 33 bases, read in frame from the first base. Trimming takes 1 base from V and 9 bases from J, and the germline ends sit 7 bases apart. The germline V gene (reference sequence) yields DFQATT for CDR1 and SNEGSKA for CDR2. The paper's findings and limits, for the study overall: Confirming at a functional level the hypothesis that regional TCRs recognize regional mutations was considered to require additional single-cell paired TCR alpha and beta sequencing. Ubiquitous expanded tumor TCRs showed up in blood more often at tumor resection than at routine follow-up. Comparisons of baseline and follow-up blood repertoires included only 14 patients.

The label giving this sample's time point can be read as: blood at routine non-recurrence follow-up after resection. Whole RNA extracted from tumor and nontumor lung tissue, or from cryopreserved PBMC samples, was used for TCR sequencing without cell sorting. Only patients for whom sufficient RNA was available from at least two tumor regions were selected for TCR sequencing. Library preparation used 5' RACE. The instrument given in TCRdb is NextSeq 500. In the TCR library protocol, a unique molecular identifier was attached to each TCR cDNA molecule so that PCR and sequencing errors could be corrected. In the paper's pipeline: TCR identification, UMI-based error correction and CDR3 extraction were all carried out with Decombinator tools. Expanded TCRs were defined as those above a frequency of 2 per 1,000, corresponding to the top 1% of the tumor frequency distribution. Renyi diversity was computed with the R vegan package after each repertoire had been subsampled 100 times to 5,000 TCRs. To build CDR3 similarity networks, amino acid triplet string-kernel similarity was used, and CDR3s were connected when their pairwise similarity was above 0.82. TCRdb's own reprocessing of the public reads used fastp at Q25 and MiXCR and kept productive beta chains. Every CDR3 protein is listed once, alongside the most common genes and DNA of its rows. The V and J calls here are based on TCRdb, not the publication. The sample records roughly 15,000 distinct CDR3 sequences, just under 6.5% of which are singletons. The leading ten clones occupy 25% of the sample.

The source of this sequence is a male donor with early-stage non-small cell lung cancer. This chain joins TRBV20-1 to TRBJ2-1, with the D gene call left open. This specimen consisted of PBMCs, obtained at follow-up. In nucleotides, the sequence is TGCAGTGCTAGAGGACAACCTGAGCAGTTCTTC. This yields the protein CSARGQPEQFF.